This T cell receptor beta chain is from a study of cytomegalovirus exposure and HLA in healthy donors. Broader study findings: Researchers counted roughly 150 TCR beta chains as cytomegalovirus-associated. In a later analysis, compared with equally common non-associated chains, HLA-associated beta chains were more expanded.

For this clone: Its antigen is unidentified.

In the PCR, 60 Vbeta and 13 Jbeta primers were used. Produced via immunoSEQ multiplex PCR; TCRdb's table is partial and in-frame only. The sample has 150,000 to 200,000 clones, 80% to 90% seen once. The CDR3 has 15 amino acids. The germline V gene encodes CDR1 SNHLY and CDR2 FYNNEI. The ends lost 1 base at V and 8 bases at J; junction bases unmatched: 5. This clonotype was sampled from a woman aged 30 to 39 in good health and CMV-seropositive. The rearrangement joins TRBV2 to TRBJ2-1; 10 bases agree with TRBD1. Sequencing was done on a sample of PBMCs. This chain's CDR3 is CASSEGTGGIDEQFF. The CDR3 bases are TGTGCCAGCAGTGAAGGGACAGGGGGGATCGATGAGCAGTTCTTC.